This T cell receptor (beta chain) was observed in a study of blood T cell repertoires in COVID-19. Study-level information: Collection of acute and convalescent COVID-19 samples took place in the United States, Italy and Spain. PBMCs, B-cell-depleted T cells, or T cells were the source of the cDNA or gDNA that made up the material.

Germline lookup yields CDR1 SNHLY and CDR2 FYNNEI. Trimming took off 6 bases at V and 9 bases at J, with 18 bases between the two ends. The CDR3 extends over 14 amino acids. Under the authors' procedure: Estimation of nucleated cell counts relied on the amplification of reference gene primers. Assay used: immunoSEQ multiplex PCR; TCRdb lists only in-frame clones, some missing. That table gives V, J and clone size, and the DNA gave D and trimming. The sample holds over 40,000 clones; around 85% are singletons and the top ten take roughly 2.6%. Sequenced input: peripheral blood. J is TRBJ1-5 and V is TRBV2, with D perhaps matching TRBD1 (5 bases). This clonotype originated in a woman aged 60-75 years with acute or convalescent COVID-19. CDR3 residues: CASSGGPERGPQHF. CDR3 in DNA: TGTGCCAGCAGCGGGGGACCGGAGAGAGGGCCCCAGCATTTT.